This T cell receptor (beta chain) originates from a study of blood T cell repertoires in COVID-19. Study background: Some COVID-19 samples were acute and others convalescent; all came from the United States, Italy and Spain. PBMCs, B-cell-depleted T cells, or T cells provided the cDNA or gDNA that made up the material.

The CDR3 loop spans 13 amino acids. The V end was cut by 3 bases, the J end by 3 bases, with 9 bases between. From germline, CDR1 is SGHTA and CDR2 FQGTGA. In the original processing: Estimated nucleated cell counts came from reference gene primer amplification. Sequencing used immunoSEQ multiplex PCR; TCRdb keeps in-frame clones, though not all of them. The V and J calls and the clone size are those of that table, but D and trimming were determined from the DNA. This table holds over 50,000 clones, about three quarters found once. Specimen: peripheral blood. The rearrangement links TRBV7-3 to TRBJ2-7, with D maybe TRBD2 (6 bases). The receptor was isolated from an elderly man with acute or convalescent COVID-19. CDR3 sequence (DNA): TGTGCCAGCAGCTTTGGCGGGGTCTACGAGCAGTACTTC. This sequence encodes CASSFGGVYEQYF.